The clone carrying this TCR beta chain has only a few counts. Two oligonucleotides, mixed equimolar, formed the beta constant-region primer covering TRBC1 and TRBC2. TCRdb itself ran the UMI-ligation and nested PCR reads through MiXCR, one entry per CDR3 protein. The sample contains 77,000 or so distinct CDR3 sequences, about an eighth of which appear only once. CMV status came from CD4+ IFNgamma after overnight CMV lysate stimulation. Sequential positive selection took CD4 T cells first, then CD8 T cells. The data originate from a study of naive and memory T cell subsets. The CDR3 spans 14 residues. V dropped 6 bases and J dropped 5; count of bases not matched to a gene: 8.

The J gene is TRBJ2-7, the V gene TRBV12-3 or TRBV12-4, with TRBD1 identical over 9 bases. The TCR sequence derives from a human donor in good health. Sequencing input: central memory CD4+ T cells from blood. The CDR3 nucleotides read TGTGCCAGCAGCCGCAACAGGGGGCGCGACGAGCAGTACTTC. Its translation is CASSRNRGRDEQYF.